The subject of this entry is one T cell receptor beta chain. In the source study's methods: Amplified reference gene primers provided the basis for estimating nucleated cell counts. Using immunoSEQ multiplex PCR, the repertoire was profiled, and TCRdb retains in-frame clones only, with some absent. That table is the source of V, J and clone size, and D and trimming were worked out from the DNA. Seen here are about 300,000 clones, around four fifths observed once, and the top ten hold 0.95% to 1.5%. These data belong to a study of blood T cell repertoires in COVID-19. Study overall: From the United States, Italy and Spain came samples of acute and convalescent COVID-19. Sources were T cells, B-cell-depleted T cells, or PBMCs; the material itself was cDNA or gDNA.

This CDR3 has 13 amino acids. V shed 5 bases and J shed 2 bases, with 11 bases lying between them. Germline V gene lookup returns CDR1 GTSNPN and CDR2 SVGIG (reference sequence). Material for sequencing was peripheral blood. The clonotype originates from a woman in her fifties or sixties with acute or convalescent COVID-19. J is TRBJ2-3 and V is TRBV30; D ambiguous. The CDR3 nucleotides are TGTGCCTGGTCCCAGTCGTTCACAGATACGCAGTATTTT. Protein: CAWSQSFTDTQYF.